This is a list of T cell receptor beta chains from one sample in a study of vaccination and CD4 T cells after COVID-19. No antigen is known for these receptors. TCRdb processed the PCR reads anew with MiXCR; each CDR3 protein has one entry. Of roughly 13,000 distinct CDR3 sequences in the sample, approximately 60% were seen once. The sample was CD4+ T cells from blood, cultured in vitro. The receptor set was obtained from a human donor who had recovered from COVID-19. CDR3s include the opening cysteine and the closing phenylalanine or tryptophan. Each record gives: V gene, J gene, clone size, D gene, CDR3 protein, CDR3 DNA. The D gene is left open where the match is weak. Clone size is stated in some rows and not others, as once, few, many or a class when expanded.

>TRBV19|TRBJ2-7|-|-
CASSSGKYEQYF
TGTGCCAGTAGTTCAGGGAAATACGAGCAGTACTTC
>TRBV20-1|TRBJ1-1|once|-
CSARVLQAPMNTEAFF
TGCAGTGCTAGAGTTCTACAGGCCCCTATGAACACTGAAGCTTTCTTT
>TRBV20-1|TRBJ1-2|-|-
CSALPLGASLNYGYTF
TGCAGTGCTCTCCCTTTGGGGGCCTCTCTTAACTATGGCTACACCTTC
>TRBV6-2/TRBV6-3|TRBJ1-6|-|-
CASSYGAPRPRDSPLHF
TGTGCCAGCAGTTATGGGGCCCCACGACCTAGGGATTCACCCCTCCACTTT
>TRBV20-1|TRBJ2-7|few|-
CSASGSREQYF
TGCAGTGCTAGCGGGAGTCGGGAGCAGTACTTC
>TRBV20-1|TRBJ2-1|-|TRBD2
CSAEGLVNEQFF
TGCAGTGCGGAGGGACTAGTGAATGAGCAGTTCTTC
>TRBV18|TRBJ1-1|-|-
CASSPGRQANTEAFF
TGTGCCAGCTCACCGGGGCGACAGGCCAACACTGAAGCTTTCTTT
>TRBV2|TRBJ2-1|once|TRBD2
CASRVTSGSVYEQFF
TGTGCCAGCAGAGTGACTAGCGGGAGTGTATATGAGCAGTTCTTC
>TRBV11-2|TRBJ1-2|-|TRBD1
CASSAIDYRGGDGYTF
TGTGCCAGCAGCGCGATTGACTACAGGGGCGGGGATGGCTACACCTTC
>TRBV18|TRBJ2-7|-|-
CASSPTWGDYEQYF
TGTGCCAGCTCACCGACCTGGGGGGACTACGAGCAGTACTTC
>TRBV11-2|TRBJ2-7|-|-
CASSFVYEQYF
TGTGCCAGCAGCTTTGTCTACGAGCAGTACTTC
>TRBV20-1|TRBJ2-1|-|-
CSASKFRATHPNEQFF
TGCAGTGCTAGTAAGTTTCGAGCTACGCACCCCAATGAGCAGTTCTTC
>TRBV5-1|TRBJ1-2|-|TRBD1
CASSRTGGGIDYGYTF
TGCGCCAGCAGCCGGACAGGGGGCGGCATCGACTATGGCTACACCTTC
>TRBV6-1|TRBJ1-6|-|-
CASKRELNNSPLHF
TGTGCCAGCAAAAGGGAACTAAATAATTCACCCCTCCACTTT
>TRBV20-1|TRBJ2-3|-|-
CSARDLEGLRDTQYF
TGCAGTGCTAGAGATCTCGAGGGACTTAGGGATACGCAGTATTTT
>TRBV6-1|TRBJ1-5|-|-
CASSETQYQPQHF
TGTGCCAGCAGTGAAACTCAATATCAGCCCCAGCATTTT
>TRBV6-1|TRBJ1-6|-|TRBD1
CASSPSTGEDSPLHF
TGTGCCAGCAGTCCAAGCACAGGGGAGGATTCACCCCTCCACTTT
>TRBV20-1|TRBJ2-3|few|-
CSARPSTDTQYF
TGCAGTGCTAGACCTAGCACAGATACGCAGTATTTT
>TRBV27|TRBJ1-1|-|-
CASSSLLLDAGPNTEAFF
TGTGCCAGCAGTTCGCTTCTATTGGACGCAGGACCTAACACTGAAGCTTTCTTT
>TRBV4-3|TRBJ2-7|once|-
CASSQEHLATYEQYF
TGCGCCAGCAGCCAGGAACATCTGGCGACCTACGAGCAGTACTTC
>TRBV10-3|TRBJ2-3|once|TRBD2
CAISGTSGGSSSTDTQYF
TGTGCCATCAGTGGGACTAGCGGTGGAAGCTCTAGCACAGATACGCAGTATTTT
>TRBV20-1|TRBJ1-6|few|TRBD1
CSALDRAISPLHF
TGCAGTGCCCTGGACAGGGCCATTTCACCCCTCCACTTT
>TRBV7-8|TRBJ1-3|-|-
CASSLERGNTIYF
TGTGCCAGCAGCTTAGAAAGGGGGAACACCATATATTTT
>TRBV12-3/TRBV12-4|TRBJ2-1|-|-
CASSTGTDNEQFF
TGTGCCAGCAGTACCGGGACCGACAATGAGCAGTTCTTC
>TRBV28|TRBJ1-1|-|-
CATTAGLGNTEAFF
TGTGCCACCACCGCGGGGCTGGGTAACACTGAAGCTTTCTTT
>TRBV24-1|TRBJ2-3|few|TRBD1
CATSDFWQGADTQYF
TGTGCCACCAGTGATTTTTGGCAGGGGGCTGATACGCAGTATTTT
>TRBV11-1|TRBJ2-7|-|TRBD1
CASSPRDREGDEQYF
TGTGCCAGCAGCCCCCGGGACAGGGAAGGCGACGAGCAGTACTTC